Presented here are 24 T cell receptor beta chains from one specimen sequenced in a study of CXCR3-negative and CXCR3-positive naive CD8 T cells (dated 2019 in TCRdb). These receptors are not linked to any known antigen. Findings and caveats that apply to the study as a whole: TRB CDR3s from CXCR3-positive naive cells showed higher hydrophobicity (lower Kidera factor 4), lower energy, and higher strength and volume indices than CXCR3-negative naive cells.

TCRdb records NextSeq 550 as the sequencer. The Human TCR Profiling Kit (MiLaboratory) was used to make UMI-labeled 5' RACE TRB cDNA libraries. TCRdb reprocessed the reads and assigns one entry to each CDR3 protein sequence, leaving out DNA. This sample's table lists approximately 100,000 distinct CDR3 sequences. The ten largest make up 0.38% of the sample. The sequenced sample was naive CXCR3+ CD8+ T cells from blood. The cell subset or site label for this specimen denotes: CD45RO-CCR7+CD27+CD95- naive CD8+ T cells expressing CXCR3 (TNR3+). The receptors shown here come from a human donor in good health. Some clones in this sample may be carry-over from other donors' samples.

The chain couples TRBV7-2 to TRBJ2-4; TCRdb's assignment of TRBD2 cannot be checked, as there is no DNA. The CDR3 is 18 amino acids. Germline CDR1 and CDR2: SGHTA and FQGNSA. CDR3 protein: CASSSRNSGKSTYDIQYF.

This chain uses TRBV4-1 with TRBJ1-2. CDR3 length: 15 residues. Germline V gene data show CDR1 as MGHRA and CDR2 as YSYEKL. The CDR3 is CASSQDPEGLGGYTF.

The rearrangement links TRBV2 to TRBJ2-5. The V gene's germline CDR1 is SNHLY and CDR2 FYNNEI. CDR3 length: 13 residues. Here the CDR3 reads CASGTRNQETQYF.

V is TRBV2 and J is TRBJ2-5; the D call from TCRdb, TRBD1, cannot be confirmed without DNA. Germline CDR1 SNHLY, CDR2 FYNNEI. The CDR3 has 14 amino acids. CDR3 sequence reads: CASSEAGGLETQYF.

The chain combines TRBV6-6 with TRBJ1-1. CDR3 size: 11 residues. Per the germline V gene, CDR1 is MNHNY and CDR2 is SVGAGI (reference sequence). CDR3 region: CASGMNTEAFF.

V is TRBV18 and J is TRBJ1-3. This CDR3 has 15 amino acids. Germline CDR1 and CDR2: KGHSH and LQKENI. The CDR3 here is CASSPPWTSGNTIYF.

This rearrangement joins TRBV7-7 to TRBJ2-1; TCRdb selects TRBD2, and the lack of DNA leaves this call unchecked. There are 14 residues in the CDR3. Per germline, CDR1 SSHAT and CDR2 FNYEAQ (reference sequence). The CDR3 here is CASSRGGSYNEQFF.

The chain employs TRBV29-1 and TRBJ2-7; as DNA is missing, the TRBD2 call by TCRdb cannot be tested. The CDR3 totals 13 residues. CDR1 is SQVTM, CDR2 ANQGSEA, per germline. This chain's CDR3 is CSVAHLSGDEQYF.

The rearrangement joins TRBV7-9 to TRBJ1-2; lacking DNA, the TRBD1 call made by TCRdb goes unchecked. Germline CDR1 SEHNR, CDR2 FQNEAQ (reference sequence). The CDR3 totals 14 residues. The CDR3 reads CASSFPRGNYGYTF.

This sequence joins TRBV5-1 and TRBJ2-1; TCRdb selects TRBD1, and the lack of DNA leaves this call unchecked. CDR1 SGHRS and CDR2 YFSETQ come from the germline V gene. This CDR3 is 15 amino acids long. The CDR3 loop reads CASRTGGGSYNEQFF.

The rearrangement links TRBV5-4 to TRBJ2-5. CDR1 and CDR2 from the germline V gene are SGHNT and YYREEE (reference sequence). The CDR3 consists of 13 residues. CDR3 sequence: CASSLASQETQYF.

J is TRBJ2-1 and V is TRBV29-1; TCRdb names TRBD2, which stays unverified in the absence of DNA. This CDR3 has 13 amino acids. Germline lookup yields CDR1 SQVTM and CDR2 ANQGSEA. CDR3 sequence reads: CSVDPGGIVEQFF.

The CDR3 is CASSQVGTEETQYF. This sequence joins TRBV7-9 and TRBJ2-5; the TRBD1 assignment by TCRdb is unverifiable without DNA. The length of the CDR3 is 14 residues. Germline CDR1 SEHNR, CDR2 FQNEAQ (reference sequence).

The chain employs TRBV29-1 and TRBJ2-7; TCRdb returns TRBD1, unconfirmable since there is no DNA. CDR3 length: 13 residues. CDR1 is SQVTM, CDR2 ANQGSEA, per germline. The CDR3 region is CSVETPGADEQYF.

The chain recombines TRBV21-1 with TRBJ1-5; TCRdb indicates TRBD1, and absent DNA this call remains unverified. TRBV21-1 is classified as a pseudogene. This CDR3 has 15 amino acids. CDR3 in amino acids: CASSHKTASNQPQHF.

This chain links TRBV7-9 with TRBJ2-7; TCRdb selects TRBD1, and the lack of DNA leaves this call unchecked. Germline V lookup: CDR1 SEHNR, CDR2 FQNEAQ (reference sequence). The CDR3 sequence is 14 residues long. This chain's CDR3 is CASSLGHGGDEQYF.

The chain recombines TRBV6-1 with TRBJ2-7; the D call from TCRdb, TRBD1, cannot be confirmed without DNA. The CDR3 has 15 amino acids. CDR1 MNHNS and CDR2 SASEGT come from the germline V gene. The CDR3 reads CASRGEIGDPYEQYF.

The chain recombines TRBV27 with TRBJ2-7; TCRdb's D gene call, TRBD1, goes unchecked for lack of DNA. Germline V gene lookup returns CDR1 MNHEY and CDR2 SMNVEV (reference sequence). The CDR3 is 15 residues long. CDR3 region: CASSPLGQNSYEQYF.

This chain joins TRBV29-1 and TRBJ2-1; the TCRdb call, TRBD2, lacks DNA for checking. The CDR3 loop spans 16 amino acids. CDR1 is SQVTM, CDR2 ANQGSEA, per germline. CDR3 loop: CSVEDLGGAEMNEQFF.

This chain joins TRBV29-1 and TRBJ2-2. The CDR3 extends over 13 amino acids. Germline CDR1 is SQVTM and CDR2 is ANQGSEA. The CDR3 sequence: CSVEVLNTGELFF.

The V and J genes are TRBV7-9 and TRBJ2-2; the TCRdb D gene call, TRBD2, has no DNA to confirm it. This CDR3 contains 16 residues. The germline gives CDR1 SEHNR, CDR2 FQNEAQ (reference sequence). CDR3 in amino acids: CASSFYRAANTGELFF.

The chain has TRBV12-3 or TRBV12-4 and TRBJ2-5; TCRdb picks TRBD2, but there is no DNA to check that call. CDR3 length equals 14 residues. The CDR3 protein is CASSLPGRAETQYF.

The chain has TRBV12-3 or TRBV12-4 and TRBJ2-1; the TCRdb call, TRBD2, lacks DNA for checking. This CDR3 region has 17 residues. CDR3 sequence reads: CASSLAPYDGGMDEQFF.

The chain couples TRBV6-2 or TRBV6-3 to TRBJ1-1. CDR1 MNHEY and CDR2 SVGEGT come from the germline V gene. This CDR3 has 13 amino acids. The CDR3 region is CASREYENTEAFF.